Shown below are 15 T cell receptor beta chains from a single sample sequenced in a study of shared clonotypes between healthy human individuals. Here immunoSEQ multiplex PCR was the method, and the copy in TCRdb shows in-frame clones only, minus some. The sample contains about 710,000 clones, roughly 73% of which appear only once. Source material: memory CD4+ T cells sorted from blood. This sample's subset: CD45RA-negative fraction. Source of these receptors: a woman aged 25-40 years in good health.

This chain joins TRBV4-1 and TRBJ2-1; the match to TRBD1 covers 9 bases. J gave up 12 bases and V 1 base, and 10 bases lay outside the gene matches. Germline V gene sequence: CDR1 MGHRA, CDR2 YSYEKL. The CDR3 loop spans 15 amino acids. Written as DNA, the CDR3 is TGCGCCAGCAGCCAAGGCCGGGACAGGGTAATCGGGCAGTTCTTC. Translation: CASSQGRDRVIGQFF.

As concerns this clone: This same CDR3 is encoded by further DNA sequences in the sample. V is TRBV18 and J is TRBJ2-7; D uncertain. Germline CDR1 and CDR2: KGHSH and LQKENI. Trimming cost V 6 bases and J 0 bases, with 9 bases left between them. This CDR3 has 13 residues. Written as DNA, the CDR3 is TGTGCCAGCTCTCCGACACCCTCCTACGAGCAGTACTTC. Its translation: CASSPTPSYEQYF.

The CDR3 sequence is CASRGDRNTDTQYF. In nucleotides, the CDR3 is TGTGCCAGCAGGGGGGACAGGAACACAGATACGCAGTATTTT. J is TRBJ2-3 and V is TRBV4-2; 8 bases match TRBD1. Germline V gene data show CDR1 as LGHNA and CDR2 as YNFKEQ. This CDR3 has 14 residues. V was clipped by 6 bases and J by 2 bases; unmatched bases: 4.

The J gene is TRBJ2-4, the V gene TRBV2; 12 bases line up with TRBD1. The trim removed 4 bases at V and 6 bases at J, leaving 10 bases unmatched. Germline CDR1 is SNHLY and CDR2 is FYNNEI. The CDR3 spans 17 residues. The CDR3 region has the DNA TGTGCCAGCAGTGTAATTGGGACAGGGGGCATTTTAAACATTCAGTACTTC. Translation gives CASSVIGTGGILNIQYF.

The chain carries TRBV28 and TRBJ2-1, with D maybe TRBD1 (7 bases). CDR3 length: 14 residues. Trimming shortened V by 7 bases and J by 9 bases, and 19 bases separated the two germline ends. The germline CDR1 and CDR2 sequences are MDHEN and SYDVKM. The CDR3 sequence: CASNPPGQGGEQFF. The CDR3 nucleotides are TGTGCCAGCAATCCGCCGGGGCAGGGGGGTGAGCAGTTCTTC.

The chain combines TRBV2 with TRBJ1-2; D not resolved. The CDR3 has 15 residues. From germline, CDR1 is SNHLY and CDR2 FYNNEI. The ends were cut back, 4 bases at V and 7 bases at J, with 19 bases in the middle. CDR3 sequence: CASSGPISEGGGYTF. The DNA for the CDR3 is TGTGCCAGCAGTGGCCCCATCAGCGAGGGTGGTGGCTACACCTTC.

The chain joins TRBV7-9 to TRBJ2-7; 7 nucleotides match TRBD1. The V gene's germline CDR1 is SEHNR and CDR2 FQNEAQ (reference sequence). The V and J ends lost 5 bases and 2 bases, in that order; junction bases with no gene match: 9. The CDR3 covers 15 residues. The DNA for the CDR3 is TGTGCCAGCAGCACTGGGACAGCCTCACCCTACGAGCAGTACTTC. It codes for CASSTGTASPYEQYF.

The chain links TRBV27 to TRBJ2-3; TRBD1 aligns across 10 bases. J gave up 2 bases and V 8 bases, and 7 bases lay outside the gene matches. Germline assignment: CDR1 MNHEY and CDR2 SMNVEV (reference sequence). The CDR3 extends over 15 amino acids. CDR3 protein: CASGWTGGPTDTQYF. CDR3 coding DNA: TGTGCCAGCGGATGGACAGGGGGTCCCACAGATACGCAGTATTTT.

V usage is TRBV2 and J usage is TRBJ2-1; TRBD1 matches at 8 bases. V lost 4 bases to trimming and J lost 10 bases; unmatched junction nucleotides: 6. CDR1 SNHLY and CDR2 FYNNEI come from the germline V gene. This CDR3 is 13 amino acids long. CDR3 in amino acids: CASSVQGAEEQFF. The CDR3 region has the DNA TGTGCCAGCAGTGTCCAGGGGGCGGAAGAGCAGTTCTTC.

The chain is built from TRBV5-4 and TRBJ1-3; the D gene is possibly TRBD1 (6 bases). Germline CDR1 is SGHNT and CDR2 is YYREEE (reference sequence). Trimming took 4 bases from V and 0 from J, leaving 11 bases between them. This CDR3 spans 15 amino acids. The CDR3 protein is CASSPDRFSGNTIYF. CDR3 nucleotide sequence: TGTGCCAGCAGCCCCGACAGGTTCTCTGGAAACACCATATATTTT.

The rearrangement uses TRBV2 and TRBJ2-3; D is unresolved. This CDR3 spans 13 amino acids. Trimming shortened V by 8 bases and J by 0 bases, and 9 bases separated the two germline ends. From germline, CDR1 is SNHLY and CDR2 FYNNEI. The CDR3 region is CASRGESTDTQYF. The CDR3 DNA reads as TGTGCCAGCCGTGGCGAAAGCACAGATACGCAGTATTTT.

The chain carries TRBV5-4 and TRBJ2-7; D may be TRBD2 (5 bases). The V gene lost 0 bases and the J gene lost 7 bases, with 8 bases spanning the gap. Germline assignment: CDR1 SGHNT and CDR2 YYREEE (reference sequence). This CDR3 spans 12 amino acids. The CDR3 DNA sequence: TGTGCCAGCAGCTTGGCACCGGGGGAGCAGTACTTC. Its protein product is CASSLAPGEQYF.

The sample holds a few counts of this clone. The V and J genes are TRBV10-3 and TRBJ2-2, with 7 bases identical to TRBD1. The germline V gene encodes CDR1 ENHRY and CDR2 SYGVKD. V was clipped by 4 bases and J by 1 base; unmatched bases: 3. The CDR3 covers 15 residues. This chain's CDR3 is CAISGRQGNTGELFF. The DNA for the CDR3 is TGTGCCATCAGTGGCCGACAGGGGAACACCGGGGAGCTGTTTTTT.

The chain uses TRBV9 and TRBJ1-2, with no clear D. Trimming removed 7 bases at V and 0 bases at J, with 7 bases between. Germline loops: CDR1 SGDLS, CDR2 YYNGEE. There are 12 residues in the CDR3. The DNA for the CDR3 is TGTGCCAGCGGGCTAACTAACTATGGCTACACCTTC. Protein product: CASGLTNYGYTF.

The J gene is TRBJ1-2, the V gene TRBV27; 7 bases are shared with TRBD1. Germline CDR1 is MNHEY and CDR2 is SMNVEV (reference sequence). V shed 4 bases, J shed 3 bases, and the junction held 5 bases outside the gene matches. This CDR3 is 14 amino acids long. CDR3 DNA: TGTGCCAGCAGTTCTTTCAGGGGGTACTATGGCTACACCTTC. Its translation is CASSSFRGYYGYTF.